The TCR beta chain under discussion was sequenced for a study of OX40 agonist ivuxolimab in advanced cancers. Autoimmune disease history or systemic immunosuppression led to patient exclusion. With baseline, cycle 4 day 1, and cycle 7 day 1 as timepoints, blood was sampled. V was pared by 1 base and J by 6 bases, with 10 bases between. This CDR3 comprises 14 residues. Germline V lookup: CDR1 SEHNR, CDR2 FQNEAQ (reference sequence). General study results and limits: Dosing at 0.1 to 3.0 mg/kg was accompanied by clonal expansion of CD4+ and CD8+ blood T cells by week 6.

Only in-frame clones appear in the TCRdb table, and some are missing; sequencing was by immunoSEQ multiplex PCR. The repertoire includes 30,000 to 35,000 clones, about three quarters of them detected once, and roughly 25% sits in the top ten. A remark on this clone: The antigen is undetermined.

The V and J genes are TRBV7-9 and TRBJ2-4, with D hard to call. This sequence was found in an adult with an advanced solid tumor such as melanoma, head and neck, liver or kidney cancer. Sequences were derived from CD4+ or CD8+ T cells sorted from blood, sampled in a trial of the OX40 agonist ivuxolimab. The CDR3 DNA reads as TGTGCCAGCAGCTTAGAGCTTTGGGGAAACATTCAGTACTTC. Translating it yields CASSLELWGNIQYF. The whole variable domain, remainder taken from reference TRBV7-9 and TRBJ2-4, is DTGVSQNPRHKITKRGQNVTFRCDPISEHNRLYWYRQTLGQGPEFLTYFQNEAQLEKSRLLSDRFSAERPKGSFSTLEIQRTEQGDSAMYLCASSLELWGNIQYFGAGTRLSVL.